The T cell receptor beta chain described here comes from a study of response to subunit inactivated influenza vaccine listed by TCRdb under 2018. Regarding the study in general: To follow how T cells responded to a trivalent subunit inactivated influenza vaccine, the researchers relied on deep quantitative profiling of the T cell receptor repertoire.

Libraries came from RT-PCR. TCRdb shows the sequencer as Illumina HiSeq 2500. The raw public data were reprocessed by TCRdb itself: fastp quality trimming at Q25, MiXCR clonotype calling, in-frame beta chains only. Merged by CDR3 protein, the rows form single entries marked with the most common genes and DNA. This sample has over 650,000 distinct CDR3 sequences in its table, and under 20% of those were observed once. 11% of the sample lies in the top ten. The germline V gene gives CDR1 as MNHNS and CDR2 as SASEGT. From the cysteine through the phenylalanine, the CDR3 covers 14 amino acids. Left in the record is the CDR3 DNA by itself, 42 bases read in frame from the first base. The V and J ends are trimmed by 5 bases and 3 bases, leaving 11 bases between them. The sample holds a few counts of this clonotype. There is no known antigen for this receptor. Qualities for individual bases were not recorded, and no much larger clone is one base off.

The paper as a whole reports these results and caveats: The authors suggested that each seasonal influenza vaccination may recruit only a limited number of new T cells.

The rearranged chain carries TRBV6-1 and TRBJ2-1; the D gene is possibly TRBD1, with 6 bases matching. The source of this sequence is a man aged 45-65 years who received an inactivated influenza vaccine. Donor details come from another sample of the same person, matched by shared clones. This specimen was PBMCs from blood, taken about 5 days after vaccination. The CDR3 reads CASSRRTVYNEQFF. The bases are TGTGCCAGCAGTCGAAGGACAGTCTACAATGAGCAGTTCTTC.